The rows below give T cell receptor beta chains drawn from one sample of a study of T cell responses to AZD1222 COVID-19 vaccine. Clones were sequenced by immunoSEQ multiplex PCR, and TCRdb holds only the in-frame ones, with some missing. The sample contains fewer than 120,000 clones, around nine tenths of which appear only once. The source was peripheral blood, collected on day 0 of AZD1222 vaccination. The origin of the receptors is an adult in good health. Both conserved end residues are part of each CDR3. D genes are given only for firm matches. Clone size is shown for a subset of rows, as once, few, many or a class of expanded clone.

>TRBD1|TRBJ2-5|NA|TRBV11-2
TGTGCCAGCAGCTTAGCATGGACAGGGCAAGAGACCCAGTACTTC
CASSLAWTGQETQYF
>NA|TRBJ1-1|NA|TRBV3-1/TRBV3-2
TGTGCCAGCAGCCAAGGGGTGGGTGGACACACTGAAGCTTTCTTT
CASSQGVGGHTEAFF
>NA|TRBJ2-2|NA|TRBV19
TGTGCCAGTAGCGCTTTCCAGGGATTCAACACCGGGGAGCTGTTTTTT
CASSAFQGFNTGELFF
>NA|TRBJ1-2|NA|TRBV9
TGTGCCAGCAGCACACCTCCCGGGGGACATGGCTACACCTTC
CASSTPPGGHGYTF
>TRBD2|TRBJ2-1|NA|TRBV9
TGTGCCAGCAGCATTAGCGGGAGTAACGACAATGAGCAGTTCTTC
CASSISGSNDNEQFF
>NA|TRBJ1-2|few|TRBV9
TGTGCCAGCAGCCCGCGACCGGGACAAATCTATGGCTACACCTTC
CASSPRPGQIYGYTF
>NA|TRBJ2-5|NA|TRBV11-2
TGTGCCAGCAGACGGGGACTTGATCAAGAGACCCAGTACTTC
CASRRGLDQETQYF
>NA|TRBJ2-7|NA|TRBV6-2/TRBV6-3
TGTGCCAGCAGTTATGCGGGGCCCTACGAGCAGTACTTC
CASSYAGPYEQYF
>TRBD2|TRBJ2-7|NA|TRBV7-2
TGTGCCAGCAGCTTAGAGGCCAGCGGGGCATACGAGCAGTACTTC
CASSLEASGAYEQYF
>TRBD1|TRBJ1-5|NA|TRBV19
TGTGCCAGTAGTTCCTACCGGGACAGGGGCGATCAGCCCCAGCATTTT
CASSSYRDRGDQPQHF
>NA|TRBJ2-1|NA|TRBV20-1
TGCAGTGCTAGAGATGGTCGGCAGCAGTTCTTC
CSARDGRQQFF
>NA|TRBJ1-1|NA|TRBV6-5
TGTGCCAGCAGTTACTTCCGTGTCGGGAGGAACACTGAAGCTTTCTTT
CASSYFRVGRNTEAFF
>NA|TRBJ1-4|NA|TRBV6-1
TGTGCCAGCAGTGAAGCGGCTAAGGGTGCCGTCAATGAAAAACTGTTTTTT
CASSEAAKGAVNEKLFF
>NA|TRBJ1-1|NA|TRBV7-2
TGTGCCAGCAGCCCACGCCAGGACATGAACACTGAAGCTTTCTTT
CASSPRQDMNTEAFF
>TRBD2|TRBJ2-1|NA|TRBV7-6
TGTGCCAGCAGCTCGGGGGCGGGAGGCGTCGATGAGCAGTTCTTC
CASSSGAGGVDEQFF
>NA|TRBJ2-7|NA|TRBV5-8
TGTGCCAGCAGCTTAAGGCGGGGACGATCCTACGAGCAGTACTTC
CASSLRRGRSYEQYF
>TRBD1|TRBJ1-6|NA|TRBV19
TGTGCCAGTGGTGGGGACAGCTATAATTCACCCCTCCACTTT
CASGGDSYNSPLHF
>NA|TRBJ2-1|few|TRBV14
TGTGCCAGCAGCCAAGATGGGGGTGGAACTGACCTCCGCAATGAGCAGTTCTTC
CASSQDGGGTDLRNEQFF
>TRBD2|TRBJ2-7|once|TRBV28
TGTGCCAGCAGTTTATATGGCCGGGGGCGGGAGGAGAACTACGAGCAGTACTTC
CASSLYGRGREENYEQYF
>NA|TRBJ1-4|NA|TRBV19
TGTGCCAGTAGTAGCTTCTCCGGGACAATGGCAACTAATGAAAAACTGTTTTTT
CASSSFSGTMATNEKLFF
>TRBD1|TRBJ1-5|NA|TRBV19
TGTGCCAGTACCAGAGACAGGGTACTCAATCAGCCCCAGCATTTT
CASTRDRVLNQPQHF
>NA|TRBJ1-1|NA|TRBV9
TGTGCCAGCAGCCCCCTGGGAGGCCTGAACACTGAAGCTTTCTTT
CASSPLGGLNTEAFF
>NA|TRBJ2-5|NA|TRBV18
TGTGCCAGCTCACCAGAGACTGCGAGGGAGACCCAGTACTTC
CASSPETARETQYF
>NA|TRBJ2-2|NA|TRBV7-3
TGTGCCAGCAGCCCGTCCGGGCCGAACACCGGGGAGCTGTTTTTT
CASSPSGPNTGELFF
>NA|TRBJ1-5|NA|TRBV6-2/TRBV6-3
TGTGCCAGCAGTTACTCACTCGACCACAACAGGAGTCCCGGCAATCAGCCCCAGCATTTT
CASSYSLDHNRSPGNQPQHF
>NA|TRBJ1-3|NA|TRBV5-1
TGCGCCAGCAGCTTGGATAACTCTGGAAACACCATATATTTT
CASSLDNSGNTIYF
>NA|TRBJ1-3|NA|TRBV7-2
TGTGCCAGCAGCTTAGGTTCCTTAGTCTCTGGAAACACCATATATTTT
CASSLGSLVSGNTIYF
>TRBD1|TRBJ1-4|NA|TRBV30
TGTGCCTGGAGTGTACTAAAGGGGGCGTATGAAAAACTGTTTTTT
CAWSVLKGAYEKLFF
>TRBD2|TRBJ2-3|NA|TRBV3-1/TRBV3-2
TGTGCCAGCAGAGCCAGGACTAGCGATACGCAGTATTTT
CASRARTSDTQYF
>NA|TRBJ2-3|NA|TRBV10-3
TGTGCCATCAGTGAGAGGGGCACCTCCGGAGATACGCAGTATTTT
CAISERGTSGDTQYF
>TRBD1|TRBJ2-7|NA|TRBV11-2
TGTGCCAGCAGCTTAGAAGGGACAGGGAACGAGCAGTACTTC
CASSLEGTGNEQYF
>NA|TRBJ2-2|once|TRBV18
TGTGCCAGCTCACCACAGCAGTACACCGGGGAGCTGTTTTTT
CASSPQQYTGELFF
>NA|TRBJ1-2|NA|TRBV5-4
TGTGCCAGCAGCTTGAGGCAGGGGCTGGACTATGGCTACACCTTC
CASSLRQGLDYGYTF
>TRBD1|TRBJ1-4|NA|TRBV9
TGTGCCAGCAGCGTTTCGGGACAGGTGAATGAAAAACTGTTTTTT
CASSVSGQVNEKLFF
>NA|TRBJ1-5|NA|TRBV18
TGTGCCAGCTCCCCCCGGCAGGTGGATAGCAATCAGCCCCAGCATTTT
CASSPRQVDSNQPQHF
>TRBD1|TRBJ1-5|NA|TRBV3-1/TRBV3-2
TGTGCCAGCAGCCAAGGGACAGGGGGCAATCAGCCCCAGCATTTT
CASSQGTGGNQPQHF
>NA|TRBJ2-3|NA|TRBV7-9
TGTGCCAGCAGCTATCATGGAGGGATAGATACGCAGTATTTT
CASSYHGGIDTQYF
>TRBD1|TRBJ2-7|NA|TRBV7-9
TGTGCCAGCAGCCCAGGACAGGGAGCTACCTACGAGCAGTACTTC
CASSPGQGATYEQYF
>NA|TRBJ1-2|NA|TRBV15
TGTGCCACCAGCAGAGATTTAGGGCGGAGCTATGGCTACACCTTC
CATSRDLGRSYGYTF
>NA|TRBJ1-2|NA|TRBV24-1
TGTGCCACCAGAGCCTCCGACGGTAACTATGGCTACACCTTC
CATRASDGNYGYTF
>TRBD1|TRBJ1-1|NA|TRBV5-1
TGCGCCAGCAGCTTACAGGGGGGCAGCACTGAAGCTTTCTTT
CASSLQGGSTEAFF
>TRBD2|TRBJ2-1|NA|TRBV2
TGTGCCAGCAGTGTCGAGACTAGCGGGTACAATGAGCAGTTCTTC
CASSVETSGYNEQFF
>NA|TRBJ2-2|NA|TRBV7-6
TGTGCCAGCAGCTTCTCCGGGACCAACACCGGGGAGCTGTTTTTT
CASSFSGTNTGELFF
>NA|TRBJ1-5|NA|TRBV18
TGTGCCAGCTCACCCCGCGGGGGCGAACAGCCCCAGCATTTT
CASSPRGGEQPQHF
>NA|TRBJ1-2|NA|TRBV7-2
TGTGCCAGCAGCTTAGGAGGTTACCTAAGCTATGGCTACACCTTC
CASSLGGYLSYGYTF
>NA|TRBJ1-2|NA|TRBV14
TGTGCCAGCAGCCAAGCTGGGTATGGCTACACCTTC
CASSQAGYGYTF
>NA|TRBJ1-4|NA|TRBV7-3
TGTGCCAGCAGCTTAATTCCAGTACGTAATGAAAAACTGTTTTTT
CASSLIPVRNEKLFF
>TRBD1|TRBJ2-5|NA|TRBV5-4
TGTGCCAGCAGCGGTGCGGACAGGGGGCGGCGGGAGACCCAGTACTTC
CASSGADRGRRETQYF
>NA|TRBJ1-1|NA|TRBV5-5
TGTGCCAGCAGCGGATGGGATGAAGCTTTCTTT
CASSGWDEAFF
>NA|TRBJ1-2|NA|TRBV6-5
TGTGCCAGCAGTCTCGACGGATATGGCTACACCTTC
CASSLDGYGYTF
>NA|TRBJ1-1|NA|TRBV11-2
TGTGCCAGCAGCTTCCAAGGGGGGGGCGCGAGCACTGAAGCTTTCTTT
CASSFQGGGASTEAFF
>NA|TRBJ2-1|NA|TRBV10-3
TGTGCCATCAGTGAGGATCCGTCGCGTGGGCAGTTCTTC
CAISEDPSRGQFF